This TCR beta chain was documented in a study of human T cells and chemical hapten exposure. Study-wide results and limits: Donors' alopecia may make their immune response differ from healthy people's. Expanded TCRs grouped into significantly more large CDR3 similarity clusters than controls produced.

Individual cDNA molecules (in the library) carried attached unique molecular identifiers. TCRdb reprocessed the RACE reads via MiXCR and lists one record per CDR3 protein. The sample lists under 200,000 distinct CDR3 sequences, 25% to 35% occurring once. Details on this clonotype: Antigen: not known.

Germline V gene data show CDR1 as SGHNT and CDR2 as YENEEA. V shed 1 base and J shed 1 base, with 5 bases lying between them. CDR3 length: 13 residues. Described time point: pre-sensitization, week 0. Specified treatment: therapeutic diphenylcyclopropenone sensitization with weekly scalp DPC. Total RNA came from unfractionated whole blood. The J gene is TRBJ2-7, the V gene TRBV11-3; no definite D call. Sequenced material: whole blood, taken in connection with sensitization to the hapten diphenylcyclopropenone (DPC). This sequence was found in a woman aged 25-40 years with alopecia areata. Some clones in this sample may be carry-over from other donors' samples. This CDR3 is CASSLAKSYEQYF. The CDR3 DNA sequence: TGTGCCAGCAGCTTAGCGAAGTCCTACGAGCAGTACTTC.